The 19 T cell receptor beta chains below were found in one sample sequenced in a study of vaccination and CD4 T cells after COVID-19. Treatment defined: 10-day PBMC culture with coronavirus spike peptide pools or control peptides (ViraFEST assay). For these TCRs, the target antigens are not known. The Oncomine TCR Beta short-read assay was applied to DNA of cultured CD4+ T cells. TCRdb reprocessed the PCR reads via MiXCR and lists one record per CDR3 protein. This table has approximately 15,000 distinct CDR3 sequences, approximately 84% appearing once. The starting material was CD4+ T cells from blood, cultured in vitro, obtained after SARS-CoV-2 vaccination. The source of these receptors is a human donor who received a COVID-19 vaccine.

This clonotype appeared once. V is TRBV24-1 and J is TRBJ2-3; D gene unclear. The ends were cut back, 3 bases at V and 3 bases at J, with 3 bases in the middle. This CDR3 comprises 12 residues. Germline CDR1 KGHDR, CDR2 SFDVKD. The chain's CDR3 is CATSDGTDTQYF. The CDR3 DNA follows: TGTGCCACCAGTGATGGGACAGATACGCAGTATTTT.

This rearrangement joins TRBV6-2 or TRBV6-3 to TRBJ1-5; possible D gene TRBD1, 6 bases. This CDR3 is built from 18 residues. Germline V gene data show CDR1 as MNHEY and CDR2 as SVGEGT. V lost 6 bases and J lost 5, with 26 bases in between. CDR3 DNA: TGTGCCAGCAGCCACGCCCGGGGGGGGCGATTACCCTATCAGCCCCAGCATTTT. This encodes CASSHARGGRLPYQPQHF.

CDR3 residues: CSAREDSGELFF. The CDR3 DNA sequence: TGCAGTGCTAGAGAGGATAGCGGGGAGCTGTTTTTT. The rearrangement uses TRBV20-1 and TRBJ2-2; unclear D gene. The germline V gene has CDR1 DFQATT and CDR2 SNEGSKA (reference sequence). This CDR3 is built from 12 residues. Trimming shortened V by 0 bases and J by 7 bases, and 6 bases separated the two germline ends.

The CDR3: CASSTTNYGYTF. DNA for the CDR3: TGTGCCAGTAGTACTACGAACTATGGCTACACCTTC. V gene TRBV19 combines with J gene TRBJ1-2, with no clear D. Germline loops: CDR1 LNHDA, CDR2 SQIVND (reference sequence). The V and J ends lost 4 bases and 2 bases respectively, with 5 bases between them. CDR3 length equals 12 residues.

V usage is TRBV12-3 or TRBV12-4 and J usage is TRBJ1-2; no firm D call. V dropped 5 bases and J dropped 8 bases, with 15 bases sitting between them. CDR3 length equals 13 residues. The CDR3 DNA reads as TGTGCCAGCAGTCCGGACTGGACTTGGGGCTACACCTTC. This translates into CASSPDWTWGYTF.

This clonotype occurred once. The J gene is TRBJ2-7, the V gene TRBV14; 7 bases map to TRBD1. J was trimmed by 4 bases and V by 0 bases; bases with no gene match: 6. The germline gives CDR1 SGHDN, CDR2 FVKESK. The CDR3 is 15 residues long. CDR3 loop: CASSQDLGTAYEQYF. The CDR3 nucleotides read TGTGCCAGCAGCCAAGATCTCGGGACAGCTTACGAGCAGTACTTC.

The V gene is TRBV2, the J gene TRBJ1-5; D remains ambiguous. The CDR3 is 16 amino acids. Germline CDR1 reads SNHLY; CDR2 reads FYNNEI. Trimming cost V 1 base and J 0 bases, with 10 bases left between them. In DNA, the CDR3 is TGTGCCAGCAGTGAAGTTGAGACTGTTAGCAATCAGCCCCAGCATTTT. Its translation is CASSEVETVSNQPQHF.

This clonotype was counted between two and nine times. The gene calls are TRBV10-1 and TRBJ1-2; 11 positions match TRBD1. The CDR3 runs 18 residues. CDR1 WNHNN and CDR2 SYGVQD come from the germline V gene (reference sequence). J gave up 8 bases and V 4 bases, and 18 bases lay outside the gene matches. CDR3 DNA: TGCGCCAGCAGTGGGGACAGGGGGTGGTTCCCTTGTTTCTACGGCTACACCTTC. Encoded protein: CASSGDRGWFPCFYGYTF.

This rearrangement joins TRBV7-2 to TRBJ2-5; D might be TRBD1 or TRBD2, each matching 5 bases. The CDR3 is 15 residues long. The germline CDR1 and CDR2 sequences are SGHTA and FQGNSA. V shed 4 bases and J shed 5 bases, with 17 bases lying between them. The DNA for the CDR3 is TGTGCCAGCAGCTGGGTCCGGGACGGATCGGAGACCCAGTACTTC. It encodes CASSWVRDGSETQYF. Looking up the rest from reference TRBV7-2 and TRBJ2-5 gives the full variable domain: GAGVSQSPSNKVTEKGKDVELRCDPISGHTALYWYRQSLGQGLEFLIYFQGNSAPDKSGLPSDRFSAERTGGSVSTLTIQRTQQEDSAVYLCASSWVRDGSETQYFGPGTRLLVL.

This chain joins TRBV20-1 and TRBJ2-7, with a possible D match to TRBD1 (6 bases). The CDR3 has 14 amino acids. Germline CDR1 and CDR2: DFQATT and SNEGSKA (reference sequence). V dropped 4 bases and J dropped 4 bases, with 17 bases sitting between them. The CDR3 region has the DNA TGCAGTGCTAATAAGGGGACACCCTATTACGAGCAGTACTTC. Amino acids: CSANKGTPYYEQYF.

This chain links TRBV7-2 with TRBJ2-5, with 9 bases aligning to TRBD1. CDR1 and CDR2 (germline): SGHTA, FQGNSA. This CDR3 contains 16 residues. V lost 5 bases and J lost 5; bases outside the gene matches: 12. In DNA form, the CDR3 reads TGTGCCAGCAGCCGCGCCACAGGGGGCAGCGACGAGACCCAGTACTTC. Protein product: CASSRATGGSDETQYF.

V is TRBV2 and J is TRBJ1-2; no clear D gene. CDR3 size: 11 residues. Germline-derived CDR1 and CDR2 are SNHLY and FYNNEI. Trimming cost V 4 bases and J 8 bases, with 8 bases left between them. The CDR3 DNA follows: TGTGCCAGCAGTGTTTCGTTGGGCTACACCTTC. Translated: CASSVSLGYTF.

The V call is TRBV10-3, the J call TRBJ2-7; no clear D. The CDR3 is made up of 16 amino acids. V dropped 2 bases and J dropped 1 base, with 15 bases sitting between them. Germline assignment: CDR1 ENHRY and CDR2 SYGVKD. For the CDR3, the DNA is TGTGCCATCAGTGAGAAGGCCCCCCAAGGATCCTACGAGCAGTACTTC. Protein product: CAISEKAPQGSYEQYF.

The rearrangement joins TRBV19 to TRBJ1-2; 7 positions agree with TRBD1. CDR1 is LNHDA and CDR2 is SQIVND in the germline V gene (reference sequence). V lost 3 bases and J lost 8; bases outside the gene matches: 9. This CDR3 spans 14 amino acids. In DNA, the CDR3 is TGTGCCAGTAGTATCAGGGGGGGCTCAGGGGGCTACACCTTC. As protein: CASSIRGGSGGYTF.

The chain has TRBV6-1 and TRBJ2-7, with 12 bases that match TRBD2. CDR1 and CDR2 from the germline V gene are MNHNS and SASEGT. Unmatched junction bases numbered 12, after V lost 5 bases and J lost 7 bases. This CDR3 contains 16 residues. The CDR3 loop is CASSTHTSGGSKEQYF. For the CDR3, the DNA is TGTGCCAGCAGTACCCACACTAGCGGGGGGTCCAAAGAGCAGTACTTC.

The CDR3 reads CASSLETHRSAGELFF. Written as DNA, the CDR3 is TGTGCCAGCAGCTTAGAAACCCACAGGTCCGCCGGGGAGCTGTTTTTT. The chain recombines TRBV7-8 with TRBJ2-2; possible D gene TRBD1, 5 bases. V was clipped by 1 base and J by 6 bases, with 15 bases between them. The CDR3 spans 16 residues. Germline V lookup: CDR1 SGHVS, CDR2 FQNEAQ.

This chain links TRBV20-1 with TRBJ1-3; D is unresolved. Trimming cost V 2 bases and J 0 bases, with 20 bases left between them. The CDR3 runs to 18 residues. Germline V gene lookup returns CDR1 DFQATT and CDR2 SNEGSKA (reference sequence). CDR3 in amino acids: CSARLLTLASPSGNTIYF. Here the CDR3 DNA reads TGCAGTGCTAGACTCCTGACGTTAGCCTCCCCCTCTGGAAACACCATATATTTT.

The CDR3 coding sequence is TGTGCCAGCAGTATCCGGGACCCACGGACCACTGAAGCTTTCTTT. The encoded protein is CASSIRDPRTTEAFF. The rearrangement uses TRBV12-3 or TRBV12-4 and TRBJ1-1; possible D gene TRBD1, 5 bases. Trimming removed 5 bases from V and 4 bases from J, with 17 bases in between. The CDR3 loop spans 15 amino acids.

This clonotype was detected only once. The genes are TRBV5-1 and TRBJ2-1; 11 bases are shared with TRBD2. V was clipped by 0 bases and J by 12 bases; unmatched bases: 11. The CDR3 has 16 residues. Germline CDR1 and CDR2: SGHRS and YFSETQ. The CDR3 coding sequence is TGCGCCAGCAGCTTGGATAGCGGGGGGGACTACAACGGGCAGTTCTTC. It yields the protein CASSLDSGGDYNGQFF.